The 20 T cell receptor beta chains presented below share a single source sample, sequenced in a study of IL-17A CD8 T cells in psoriatic arthritis synovium. TCRdb keeps only in-frame clones here, not all; method: immunoSEQ multiplex PCR. The sample has more than 2,000 clones, 72% seen once. After roughly 1.5 hours of PMA and ionomycin stimulation, cells were labeled by IL-17A and IFNgamma secretion assays. Actively inflamed joints of psoriatic arthritis patients supplied the aspirated synovial fluid. The sample comprised IFN-gamma+ CD8+ T cells from synovial fluid. The subset: IL-17A-IFNgamma+ memory CD8+ (Tc1) cells. These receptors were obtained from a human donor with psoriatic arthritis.

This clone is labeled as hyperexpanded. The CDR3 nucleotides are TGTGCCAGCAGCCCTAGACGGGCCTACAATGAGCAGTTCTTC. Its translation: CASSPRRAYNEQFF. This chain joins TRBV7-2 and TRBJ2-1; D is uncertain. Per germline, CDR1 SGHTA and CDR2 FQGNSA. The CDR3 is 14 amino acids. Deletions cut 5 bases from V and 2 bases from J, with 10 bases between.

In its sample, this clone was seen a few times. The chain recombines TRBV28 with TRBJ2-7, with 8 nucleotides matching TRBD1. CDR3 length: 13 residues. Germline CDR1 MDHEN, CDR2 SYDVKM. Losses at the gene ends were 7 bases for V and 2 bases for J; bases not matched to a gene: 4. The CDR3 nucleotides are TGTGCCAGCAAAAGGACAGGGACCTACGAGCAGTACTTC. It translates to CASKRTGTYEQYF.

The V gene is TRBV7-6, the J gene TRBJ2-5, with D unclear. This CDR3 has 12 residues. Trimming stripped 1 base from V and 5 bases from J, with 5 bases between. CDR1 is SGHVS, CDR2 FNYEAQ, per germline. The CDR3 reads CASSLVRETQYF. The DNA of the CDR3 is TGTGCCAGCAGCTTAGTTAGGGAGACCCAGTACTTC.

The genes are TRBV5-1 and TRBJ1-2; 8 bases align to TRBD1. Germline CDR1 and CDR2: SGHRS and YFSETQ. The CDR3 is 13 residues long. The ends lost 4 bases at V and 7 bases at J; junction bases unmatched: 6. The CDR3 nucleotides read TGCGCCAGCAGCCCCGGACAGGGCGGTGGCTACACCTTC. Amino acid sequence: CASSPGQGGGYTF. The whole variable domain, remainder taken from reference TRBV5-1 and TRBJ1-2, is KAGVTQTPRYLIKTRGQQVTLSCSPISGHRSVSWYQQTPGQGLQFLFEYFSETQRNKGNFPGRFSGRQFSNSRSEMNVSTLELGDSALYLCASSPGQGGGYTFGSGTRLTVV.

A note on this clone: This CDR3 is also generated by other DNA sequences in the sample. This chain connects TRBV5-1 to TRBJ2-7; TRBD1 matches at 7 bases. V trimming: 4 bases; J trimming: 4 bases; junction bases outside the gene matches: 2. Germline V CDR1 and CDR2: SGHRS, YFSETQ. The CDR3 is 12 residues long. The DNA for the CDR3 is TGCGCCAGCAGCCCGACAGGGTACGAGCAGTACTTC. Protein sequence: CASSPTGYEQYF.

To note about this clone: The junction differs from germline at one of its ends, possibly a read error. The rearrangement joins TRBV7-7 to TRBJ2-1, with a tentative D call TRBD1 (6 bases). CDR3 size: 13 residues. Germline CDR1 and CDR2: SSHAT and FNYEAQ (reference sequence). CDR3 coding DNA: TGTGCTAGCAGCTTAGCCCAGGGGTGGGAGCAGTTCTTC. This translates into CASSLAQGWEQFF.

Concerning this clone: Different DNA sequences within this sample yield the same CDR3. This chain links TRBV25-1 with TRBJ2-3, with no clear D. Germline-derived CDR1 and CDR2 are MGHDK and SYGVNS. V was shortened by 0 bases and J by 2 bases, with 6 bases between the two germline ends. The CDR3 is 14 amino acids. DNA of the CDR3: TGTGCCAGCAGTGAATATTCCCTCACAGATACGCAGTATTTT. It codes for CASSEYSLTDTQYF.

This chain uses TRBV19 with TRBJ1-1, with 9 bases lining up with TRBD1. The CDR3 length is 14 residues. V shed 3 bases and J 5 bases; nucleotides not matched to a gene: 4. From germline, CDR1 is LNHDA and CDR2 SQIVND (reference sequence). DNA of the CDR3: TGTGCCAGTAGTATTACAGGGGGCGAGACTGAAGCTTTCTTT. It is translated as CASSITGGETEAFF. Supplemented by reference TRBV19 and TRBJ1-1, the full variable domain reads DGGITQSPKYLFRKEGQNVTLSCEQNLNHDAMYWYRQDPGQGLRLIYYSQIVNDFQKGDIAEGYSVSREKKESFPLTVTSAQKNPTAFYLCASSITGGETEAFFGQGTRLTVV.

The chain recombines TRBV27 with TRBJ1-2; D ambiguous. The V end lost 2 bases, the J end lost 5 bases, and 9 bases lay between the germline ends. Germline V gene lookup returns CDR1 MNHEY and CDR2 SMNVEV (reference sequence). The CDR3 is 13 amino acids. The CDR3, as DNA: TGTGCCAGCAGTTTAAACCCCTTATATGGCTACACCTTC. This codes for CASSLNPLYGYTF.

The chain combines TRBV7-9 with TRBJ2-7; 8 nucleotides match TRBD1. Germline V gene data show CDR1 as SEHNR and CDR2 as FQNEAQ (reference sequence). The CDR3 consists of 13 residues. After removal of 4 bases from V and 6 bases from J, the junction contained 5 bases not matched to a gene. CDR3 DNA sequence: TGTGCCAGCAGCTCCGACGGGACAGGCGAGCAGTACTTC. It specifies CASSSDGTGEQYF.

The V and J genes are TRBV6-5 and TRBJ2-1; 7 nucleotides agree with TRBD2. CDR1 is MNHEY and CDR2 is SVGAGI in the germline V gene. This CDR3 has 13 amino acids. Germline trimming cut 0 bases from V and 9 bases from J; bases unmatched to any gene: 2. The CDR3 here is CASSYSGGGEQFF. Here the CDR3 DNA reads TGTGCCAGCAGTTACTCGGGCGGGGGTGAGCAGTTCTTC.

This clone came up a few times. V is TRBV4-2 and J is TRBJ2-7; D possibly corresponds to TRBD2 (5 bases). The CDR3 runs to 13 residues. Per germline, CDR1 LGHNA and CDR2 YNFKEQ. Trimming removed 2 bases from V and 7 bases from J, with 12 bases in between. The CDR3, as DNA: TGTGCCAGCAGCCAACTAAGCGGCAGGGAGCAGTACTTC. This encodes CASSQLSGREQYF.

V usage is TRBV5-1 and J usage is TRBJ2-1, with D perhaps TRBD2 (6 bases). V lost 2 bases and J lost 12, with 9 bases in between. Germline V CDR1 and CDR2: SGHRS, YFSETQ. This CDR3 comprises 11 residues. The CDR3 is CASSFQGGQFF. CDR3 DNA: TGCGCCAGCAGCTTCCAGGGAGGGCAGTTCTTC.

The chain is built from TRBV6-5 and TRBJ1-1, with D hard to call. The V end was cut by 2 bases, the J end by 1 base, with 8 bases between. Per the germline V gene, CDR1 is MNHEY and CDR2 is SVGAGI. The CDR3 covers 14 residues. CDR3 protein: CASSYGLSNTEAFF. The CDR3 nucleotides are TGTGCCAGCAGTTACGGTCTTTCGAACACTGAAGCTTTCTTT.

The chain joins TRBV5-1 to TRBJ2-3, with D possibly matching TRBD1 (5 bases). The CDR3 is 14 amino acids. Germline V CDR1 and CDR2: SGHRS, YFSETQ. The V gene lost 0 bases and the J gene lost 4 bases, with 9 bases spanning the gap. This chain's CDR3 is CASSLGQFPDTQYF. CDR3 DNA sequence: TGCGCCAGCAGCTTGGGACAGTTTCCAGATACGCAGTATTTT.

This clone appeared a few times. The rearrangement joins TRBV7-9 to TRBJ2-7, with D maybe TRBD2 (5 bases). Trimming left V 1 base short and J 2 bases short, with 6 bases between. This CDR3 is built from 13 residues. CDR1 and CDR2 (germline): SEHNR, FQNEAQ (reference sequence). The CDR3 DNA is TGTGCCAGCAGCTTAGTGGGAGCCTACGAGCAGTACTTC. Residues: CASSLVGAYEQYF.

The chain joins TRBV6-5 to TRBJ1-2, with D perhaps matching TRBD1 (5 bases). Trimming cost V 2 bases and J 8 bases, with 15 bases left between them. CDR1 MNHEY and CDR2 SVGAGI come from the germline V gene. This CDR3 is 14 amino acids long. CDR3 DNA: TGTGCCAGCAGTTACGGTGCGGGGCAACAAGGCTACACCTTC. Translated, it gives CASSYGAGQQGYTF.

The chain has TRBV21-1 and TRBJ1-4. TRBV21-1 is a pseudogene. The CDR3 totals 17 residues. In DNA, the CDR3 is TGTGCCAGCAGCAAGAGGGCAGGGCATGCAACTAATGAAAAACTGTTTTTT. Translation: CASSKRAGHATNEKLFF.

This clone has a handful of counts. The chain is built from TRBV10-3 and TRBJ1-1, with D hard to call. Looked up from germline, CDR1 is ENHRY and CDR2 is SYGVKD. CDR3 length: 14 residues. V was cut by 10 bases and J by 0 bases, with 15 bases left in between. CDR3 nucleotide sequence: TGTGCCACAATGTGGAACATTATGAACACTGAAGCTTTCTTT. It specifies CATMWNIMNTEAFF.

This chain links TRBV5-6 with TRBJ2-7; D possibly corresponds to TRBD2 (5 bases). CDR1 SGHDT and CDR2 YYEEEE come from the germline V gene. Trimming left V 2 bases short and J 0 bases short, with 12 bases between. The CDR3 has 15 residues. Written as DNA, the CDR3 is TGTGCCAGCAGCTTTTTGTCGGGGAACTCCTACGAGCAGTACTTC. Its translation is CASSFLSGNSYEQYF.